This TCR beta chain came from a study of blood T cells in healthy people across ages. Total RNA, at least 6 micrograms per sample, came from PBMCs. Findings of the study overall: With age, beta diversity per million T cells declined roughly linearly, significantly by around 43. There were more naive CD4+ cells and higher diversity in long-lived donors than in aged donors.

This clonotype was seen only a few times. The antigen remains undetermined. Through a sample-barcoded 5' primer and a J-beta primer mix, a second PCR was run for roughly 6 to 11 cycles. TCRdb recomputed calls from the 5' RACE reads with MiXCR, one row per CDR3 protein. Among 1.5 million to 2 million distinct CDR3 sequences listed, around 50% were seen once. In germline, CDR1 is KGHDR, CDR2 SFDVKD. The CDR3 consists of 13 residues. Trimming pared 5 bases from V and 4 bases from J, leaving 8 bases between. This chain links TRBV24-1 with TRBJ2-1, with D perhaps matching TRBD2 (6 bases). Sequencing was performed on blood. This receptor was obtained from a woman aged 40-49 years in good health. The CDR3 sequence: CATSAGLYNEQFF. CDR3 nucleotide sequence: TGTGCCACCAGTGCAGGACTATACAATGAGCAGTTCTTC.